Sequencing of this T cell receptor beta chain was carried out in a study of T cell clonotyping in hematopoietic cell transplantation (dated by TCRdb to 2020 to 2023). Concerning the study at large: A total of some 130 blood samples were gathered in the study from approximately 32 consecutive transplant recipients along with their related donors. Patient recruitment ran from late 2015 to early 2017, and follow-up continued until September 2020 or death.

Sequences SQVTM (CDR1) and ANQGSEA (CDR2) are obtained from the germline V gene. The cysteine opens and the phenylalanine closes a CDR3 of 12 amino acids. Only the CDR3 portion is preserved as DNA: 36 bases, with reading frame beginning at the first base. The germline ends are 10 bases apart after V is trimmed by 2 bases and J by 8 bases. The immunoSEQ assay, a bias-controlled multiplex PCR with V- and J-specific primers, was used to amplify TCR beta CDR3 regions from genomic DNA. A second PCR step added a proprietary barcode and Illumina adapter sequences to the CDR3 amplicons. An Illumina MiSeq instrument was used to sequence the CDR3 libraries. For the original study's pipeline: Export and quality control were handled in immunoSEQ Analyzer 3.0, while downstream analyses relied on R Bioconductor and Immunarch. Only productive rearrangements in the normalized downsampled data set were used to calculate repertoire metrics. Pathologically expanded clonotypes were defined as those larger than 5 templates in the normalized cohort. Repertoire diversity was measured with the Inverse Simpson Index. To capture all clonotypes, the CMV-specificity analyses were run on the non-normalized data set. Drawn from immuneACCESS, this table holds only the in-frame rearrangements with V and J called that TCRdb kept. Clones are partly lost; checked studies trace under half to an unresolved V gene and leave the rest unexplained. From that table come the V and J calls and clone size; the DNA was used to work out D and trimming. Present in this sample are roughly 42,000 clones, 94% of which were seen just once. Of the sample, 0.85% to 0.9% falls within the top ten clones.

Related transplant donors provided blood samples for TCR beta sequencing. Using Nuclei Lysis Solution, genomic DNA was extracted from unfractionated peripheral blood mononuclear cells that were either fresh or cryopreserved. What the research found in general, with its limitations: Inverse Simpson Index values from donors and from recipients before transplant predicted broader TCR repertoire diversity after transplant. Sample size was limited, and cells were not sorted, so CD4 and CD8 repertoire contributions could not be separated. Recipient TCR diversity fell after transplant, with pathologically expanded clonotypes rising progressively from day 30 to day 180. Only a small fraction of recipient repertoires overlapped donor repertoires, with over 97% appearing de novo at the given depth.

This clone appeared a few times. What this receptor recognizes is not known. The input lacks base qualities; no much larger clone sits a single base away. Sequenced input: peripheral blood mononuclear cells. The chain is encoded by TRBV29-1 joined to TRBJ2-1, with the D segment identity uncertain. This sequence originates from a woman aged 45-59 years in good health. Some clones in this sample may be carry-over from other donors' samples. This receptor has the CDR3 CSVEKGYDEQFF. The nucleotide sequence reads TGCAGCGTTGAAAAAGGGTACGATGAGCAGTTCTTC.